One and the same sample provided the 15 T cell receptor beta chains below, sequenced in a study of early T cells in non-severe SARS-CoV-2 infection. In TCRdb, the 5' RACE reads were re-called with MiXCR into one record per CDR3 protein. The sample has 65,000 to 85,000 distinct CDR3 sequences, 13% seen once. The specimen was whole blood. All receptors come from an adult who was a healthcare worker with PCR-confirmed SARS-CoV-2 infection or an uninfected control (not recorded which).

V usage is TRBV28 and J usage is TRBJ1-6; 9 bases are a match to TRBD1. This CDR3 spans 17 amino acids. Germline V gene data show CDR1 as MDHEN and CDR2 as SYDVKM. Trimming removed 4 bases from V and 5 bases from J; junction bases left unmatched: 9. CDR3 region: CASSSQWTGVHNSPLHF. CDR3 nucleotide sequence: TGTGCCAGCAGTTCTCAATGGACAGGGGTTCATAATTCACCCCTCCACTTT.

This clonotype was counted a few times. V usage is TRBV10-3 and J usage is TRBJ1-4; D unresolved. The CDR3 runs to 11 residues. The V and J ends lost 4 bases and 10 bases respectively, with 7 bases between them. The germline V gene encodes CDR1 ENHRY and CDR2 SYGVKD. The CDR3 nucleotides are TGTGCCATCAGTGTGGAAGGAAAACTGTTTTTT. Amino acids: CAISVEGKLFF.

The genes are TRBV27 and TRBJ1-1; no definite D call. The CDR3 has 13 amino acids. Trimming took 3 bases from V and 0 from J, leaving 5 bases between them. Germline assignment: CDR1 MNHEY and CDR2 SMNVEV (reference sequence). Written as DNA, the CDR3 is TGTGCCAGCAGTTTTGTATTGAACACTGAAGCTTTCTTT. This sequence encodes CASSFVLNTEAFF.

The V and J genes are TRBV25-1 and TRBJ2-2; a weak D match, TRBD1 (6 bases). The germline V gene has CDR1 MGHDK and CDR2 SYGVNS. V was clipped by 3 bases and J by 6 bases, with 8 bases between them. The CDR3 is made up of 13 amino acids. The CDR3 DNA is TGTGCCAGCAGTGATGAGGGGGCCGGGGAGCTGTTTTTT. Translating it yields CASSDEGAGELFF.

This clonotype was counted ten times or more. J is TRBJ1-1 and V is TRBV10-2; D is undetermined. This CDR3 is built from 12 residues. Germline CDR1 reads WSHSY; CDR2 reads SAAADI. Trimming cost V 6 bases and J 1 base, with 6 bases left between them. The CDR3 coding sequence is TGCGCCAGCAGGGATCCGAACACTGAAGCTTTCTTT. Translated, it gives CASRDPNTEAFF.

The sample holds many counts of this clonotype. This chain connects TRBV7-2 to TRBJ2-5; no clear D. The CDR3 runs 16 residues. Trimming stripped 1 base from V and 3 bases from J, with 15 bases between. Germline assignment: CDR1 SGHTA and CDR2 FQGNSA. CDR3 protein: CASSLVPRSREETQYF. The CDR3 DNA is TGTGCCAGCAGCTTAGTTCCCAGGTCGCGAGAAGAGACCCAGTACTTC. Combining the CDR3 with reference TRBV7-2 and TRBJ2-5 gives the whole variable domain GAGVSQSPSNKVTEKGKDVELRCDPISGHTALYWYRQSLGQGLEFLIYFQGNSAPDKSGLPSDRFSAERTGGSVSTLTIQRTQQEDSAVYLCASSLVPRSREETQYFGPGTRLLVL.

This clonotype was counted many times. The V and J genes are TRBV27 and TRBJ2-1; 9 nucleotides align to TRBD1. This CDR3 has 15 residues. The germline CDR1 and CDR2 sequences are MNHEY and SMNVEV (reference sequence). V was pared by 6 bases and J by 13 bases, with 16 bases of the junction left unmatched. The CDR3 bases are TGTGCCAGCAGAGATACAGGGGGCTTCCCATCGCCACAGTTCTTC. It translates to CASRDTGGFPSPQFF.

This clonotype was counted at least ten times. The chain carries TRBV7-2 and TRBJ2-5, with TRBD2 as a possible D gene (6 bases). The germline V gene encodes CDR1 SGHTA and CDR2 FQGNSA. Trimming stripped 3 bases from V and 4 bases from J, with 21 bases between. The CDR3 consists of 17 residues. CDR3 sequence (DNA): TGTGCCAGCAGCTTTAACCGTTTCGGGGGAGTTGTAGAGACCCAGTACTTC. Protein: CASSFNRFGGVVETQYF.

This clonotype was observed a handful of times. The V and J genes are TRBV19 and TRBJ2-7, with no clear D. The CDR3 sequence is 12 residues long. Germline V gene lookup returns CDR1 LNHDA and CDR2 SQIVND (reference sequence). The V end was cut by 7 bases, the J end by 0 bases, with 7 bases between. The CDR3 loop reads CASMSFSYEQYF. For the CDR3, the DNA is TGTGCCAGTATGTCCTTCTCCTACGAGCAGTACTTC. The entire variable domain, with the rest obtained from reference TRBV19 and TRBJ2-7, is as follows: DGGITQSPKYLFRKEGQNVTLSCEQNLNHDAMYWYRQDPGQGLRLIYYSQIVNDFQKGDIAEGYSVSREKKESFPLTVTSAQKNPTAFYLCASMSFSYEQYFGPGTRLTVT.

This clonotype was seen many times. This chain joins TRBV12-3 or TRBV12-4 and TRBJ2-1, with 8 positions matching TRBD1. The CDR3 has 15 amino acids. V was pared by 5 bases and J by 4 bases, with 7 bases of the junction left unmatched. The CDR3 region has the DNA TGTGCCAGCAGTGATACCGACAGGGGTTACAATGAGCAGTTCTTC. This translates into CASSDTDRGYNEQFF.

This clonotype was seen a handful of times. The chain carries TRBV28 and TRBJ2-7, with D hard to call. V lost 3 bases, J lost 3 bases, and 9 bases lay in between. The CDR3 spans 13 residues. Germline CDR1 reads MDHEN; CDR2 reads SYDVKM. The CDR3 DNA sequence: TGTGCCAGCAGTTTGGGCTACGGCTACGAGCAGTACTTC. It encodes CASSLGYGYEQYF.

This clonotype was observed at least ten times. The rearrangement joins TRBV6-5 to TRBJ2-1; 11 bases align to TRBD2. The V segment lost 7 bases and the J segment 7 bases; nucleotides outside the gene matches: 9. The germline V gene has CDR1 MNHEY and CDR2 SVGAGI. The CDR3 consists of 15 residues. CDR3: CASTLGASGRNEQFF. DNA for the CDR3: TGTGCCAGCACCCTGGGGGCTAGCGGGAGGAATGAGCAGTTCTTC.

This clonotype appeared many times. The chain links TRBV5-1 to TRBJ2-3; no clear D. Germline-derived CDR1 and CDR2 are SGHRS and YFSETQ. Trimming took 0 bases from V and 2 from J, leaving 7 bases between them. The CDR3 loop spans 14 amino acids. CDR3 DNA sequence: TGCGCCAGCAGCTTGGGTACAGACACAGATACGCAGTATTTT. Translated, it gives CASSLGTDTDTQYF.

This clonotype has a handful of counts. The V call is TRBV28, the J call TRBJ2-1; 9 nucleotides align to TRBD1. In germline, CDR1 is MDHEN, CDR2 SYDVKM. With 5 bases clipped from V and 9 bases from J, the junction kept 17 bases outside the gene matches. The CDR3 spans 17 residues. CDR3 DNA: TGTGCCAGCAGTCAGCCGCCCGGACAGGGGATGATGGGTGAGCAGTTCTTC. Its translation is CASSQPPGQGMMGEQFF.

The genes are TRBV29-1 and TRBJ2-2, with D possibly TRBD1 on 5 matching bases. Trimming took off 7 bases at V and 3 bases at J, with 12 bases between the two ends. The V gene's germline CDR1 is SQVTM and CDR2 ANQGSEA. The CDR3 covers 13 residues. CDR3 loop: CSAIRTYTGELFF. CDR3 coding DNA: TGCAGCGCGATTCGGACATACACCGGGGAGCTGTTTTTT.